This paragraph reports one TCR beta chain. Its specific antigen is unknown. The junction does not match germline at one end; this may be a read error. The iRepertoire nested amplicon-rescue multiplex PCR (arm-PCR) platform was used to amplify TCR alpha and beta CDR3 regions from RNA. The input for one-step reverse transcription and amplification was roughly 100-450 ng of either tissue mRNA or PBMC total RNA. Following bead purification, Illumina adapters were added through a secondary multiplex PCR, and the libraries were then gel-purified between 200 and 400 bp. The libraries contained internal 6-nucleotide barcodes that were used for demultiplexing. Libraries were sequenced on an Illumina MiSeq with 2x220 or 2x250 nucleotide paired-end reads. On the authors' methods: Paired reads were merged using FLASH 1.2.11 and were aligned to the GRCh37 human genome using BWA-MEM, after which TRA and TRB reads were extracted. For V and J assignment, an IMGT-derived reference of cassette sequences and CDR3 motifs that included pseudogenes was used. Three-frame translation of reads was performed, and productive CDR3s were defined as those with a C...FGXG motif and no stop codons. A clonotype was defined as a unique combination of a V-J cassette pair and a CDR3 amino acid sequence. Reads were filtered by Hamming distance, thresholded by each sample's sequence error rate in mapped regions. TCRdb reran the public reads through fastp at Q25 and MiXCR, keeping productive beta chains. Each entry is one CDR3 protein sequence, shown with its most common DNA and genes. It is TCRdb's table, rather than the study itself, that gives the V and J calls and clone size. The sample table contains approximately 88,000 distinct CDR3 sequences; only one count was recorded for around a quarter of them. The biggest ten clones account for 6.7% of the sample.

These data originate in a study of glioma-infiltrating T cells (dated by TCRdb to the mid-2010s). General notes on the study: Sequencing of TCR alpha- and beta-chain repertoires was performed on glioma tissue, on non-neoplastic brain tissue, and on matched peripheral blood mononuclear cells. To gauge divergence between tissue and blood T-cell populations, every tissue-infiltrating repertoire was compared against the peripheral blood repertoire from the same patient. Three low-grade glioma patients, fewer than 10 primary glioblastoma patients, and three non-glioma patients who contributed non-neoplastic brain tissue made up the paired cohort. Paper-wide results and their limitations: Group comparisons were based on small numbers of patients: three non-neoplastic, three low-grade glioma and 7 to 9 glioblastoma patients. Only a very small number of CDR3 sequences turned up in both tissue and blood, a result put down to high CDR3 diversity combined with limited sampling. VJ-independent divergence between tissue and blood was below expectation in non-neoplastic patients but above expectation in all gliomas, especially low-grade gliomas.

Looking up the germline V gene yields CDR1 MNHEY and CDR2 SVGAGI. The CDR3, from cysteine to phenylalanine, totals 17 residues. Just CDR3 DNA is preserved here, 51 bases in frame from base 1. The clonotype comes from a human donor with low-grade glioma or glioblastoma, undergoing nonglioma brain surgery, or in good health (not recorded which). The chain is encoded by TRBV6-5 joined to TRBJ2-3, with 9 middle bases fitting TRBD2. The sample consisted of glioma tissue, nonneoplastic brain tissue, or PBMCs (not recorded which). The DNA is as follows: TGTGCCAGCAGTTACGCCTTAGGCGGGAGGGCGAAAGATACGAAGTATTTT. This yields the protein CASSYALGGRAKDTKYF.